The rows below give T cell receptor beta chains drawn from one sample of a study of cytomegalovirus exposure and HLA in healthy donors. Assay used: immunoSEQ multiplex PCR; TCRdb lists only in-frame clones, some missing. The sample contains approximately 100,000 clones, approximately 66% of which appear only once. Sequences were obtained from PBMCs. All receptors derive from a man aged 35-49 years in good health and CMV-seropositive. The CDR3 runs from the conserved cysteine through the conserved F or W. D genes are given only for firm matches. A clone size is listed for some rows: how often the clone was seen (once, few, many), or a class if it is expanded.

size: few; D: .; J: TRBJ1-2; V: TRBV20-1; DNA: TGCAGTGCTTACAGCTATGGCTACACCTTC; CDR3: CSAYSYGYTF
size: .; D: .; J: TRBJ1-2; V: TRBV6-1; DNA: TGTGCCAGCCTTTGGACAGCCCGAAATGGCTACACCTTC; CDR3: CASLWTARNGYTF
size: few; D: TRBD1; J: TRBJ1-4; V: TRBV19; DNA: TGTGCCAGTAGTATAGCACAGGGGATGGAAAAACTGTTTTTT; CDR3: CASSIAQGMEKLFF
size: .; D: .; J: TRBJ2-3; V: TRBV29-1; DNA: TGCAGCGTTGGGGGTAGCGCGAACACAGATACGCAGTATTTT; CDR3: CSVGGSANTDTQYF
size: .; D: .; J: TRBJ1-4; V: TRBV27; DNA: TGTGCCAGCTCCCAAACAGGGTTAGATAATGAAAAACTGTTTTTT; CDR3: CASSQTGLDNEKLFF
size: .; D: TRBD1; J: TRBJ2-7; V: TRBV27; DNA: TGTGCCAGCTCCACTTCCGGGACAGGGTTTTACGAGCAGTACTTC; CDR3: CASSTSGTGFYEQYF
size: .; D: .; J: TRBJ1-5; V: TRBV18; DNA: TGTGCCAGTTCTCGGGAACTTAGGACAGATAGCAATCAGCCCCAGCATTTT; CDR3: CASSRELRTDSNQPQHF
size: once; D: .; J: TRBJ1-2; V: TRBV6-6; DNA: TGTGCCAGCAGCAGGGAGGACTATGGCTACACCTTC; CDR3: CASSREDYGYTF
size: once; D: TRBD2; J: TRBJ2-5; V: TRBV2; DNA: TGTGCCAGCCGCCGGGACAGGACTCCTAGTGGGACTAGCGATCGGGAGACCCAGTACTTC; CDR3: CASRRDRTPSGTSDRETQYF
size: few; D: TRBD1; J: TRBJ1-1; V: TRBV6-5; DNA: TGTGCCAGCAGAGCTCTACAGGGGGCGGGCACTGAAGCTTTCTTT; CDR3: CASRALQGAGTEAFF
size: .; D: .; J: TRBJ1-2; V: TRBV5-1; DNA: TGCGCCAGCTCACCAACTTCTGCGGGCTACACCTTC; CDR3: CASSPTSAGYTF
size: .; D: .; J: TRBJ2-6; V: TRBV7-9; DNA: TGTGCCAGCAGCTTAGGTCGGGGGGCCGCCGGTGGGGCCAACGTCCTGACTTTC; CDR3: CASSLGRGAAGGANVLTF
size: .; D: TRBD1; J: TRBJ1-2; V: TRBV19; DNA: TGTGCCAGTAGTACTGACCGGGACAGGGGACCTCCTAACTATGGCTACACCTTC; CDR3: CASSTDRDRGPPNYGYTF
size: .; D: .; J: TRBJ2-1; V: TRBV5-4; DNA: TGTGCCAGCAGCCCCGAGGGGGTCTCCTACAATGAGCAGTTCTTC; CDR3: CASSPEGVSYNEQFF
size: .; D: TRBD1; J: TRBJ1-4; V: TRBV5-1; DNA: TGCGCCAGCAGCGACGGGACAGGGAATGAAAAACTGTTTTTT; CDR3: CASSDGTGNEKLFF
size: .; D: .; J: TRBJ2-7; V: TRBV29-1; DNA: TGCAGCGTCCATATCACGGGCGAGCAGTACTTC; CDR3: CSVHITGEQYF
size: .; D: TRBD1; J: TRBJ1-2; V: TRBV5-1; DNA: TGCGCCAGCAGCTTGGCCGCCGGACAGGGGGGAGGGAGAAACTATGGCTACACCTTC; CDR3: CASSLAAGQGGGRNYGYTF
size: few; D: .; J: TRBJ2-5; V: TRBV4-1; DNA: TGCGCCAGCAGCCACCTGAGGCGGGAACAAGAGACCCAGTACTTC; CDR3: CASSHLRREQETQYF
size: .; D: TRBD2; J: TRBJ2-2; V: TRBV7-3; DNA: TGTGCCAGCAGCTCCCGGACTAGCGACACCGGGGAGCTGTTTTTT; CDR3: CASSSRTSDTGELFF
size: .; D: .; J: TRBJ2-1; V: TRBV14; DNA: TGTGCCAGCAGCAGGGGGGGAAGTCTGTCCTACAATGAGCAGTTCTTC; CDR3: CASSRGGSLSYNEQFF
size: .; D: TRBD2; J: TRBJ2-1; V: TRBV2; DNA: TGTGCCAGCAGTGGGGGCGGGAGCTCCTACAATGAGCAGTTCTTC; CDR3: CASSGGGSSYNEQFF
size: .; D: .; J: TRBJ1-4; V: TRBV6-4; DNA: TGTGCCAGCAGTGACTCGGGGGGAAAACTGTTTTTT; CDR3: CASSDSGGKLFF
size: .; D: .; J: TRBJ1-1; V: TRBV7-9; DNA: TGTGCCAGCAGCTTAGGACTATTGAACACTGAAGCTTTCTTT; CDR3: CASSLGLLNTEAFF
size: few; D: TRBD1; J: TRBJ2-6; V: TRBV4-1; DNA: TGCGCCAGCAGCCAGGACAGGGGAACTGGGGCCAACGTCCTGACTTTC; CDR3: CASSQDRGTGANVLTF
size: .; D: .; J: TRBJ2-7; V: TRBV7-9; DNA: TGTGCCAGCAGCGGATTAGGGAGCTCCTACGAGCAGTACTTC; CDR3: CASSGLGSSYEQYF
size: .; D: .; J: TRBJ2-1; V: TRBV28; DNA: TGTGCCAGCAGTCTCCCGACTGGAAATGAGCAGTTCTTC; CDR3: CASSLPTGNEQFF
size: few; D: TRBD1; J: TRBJ2-3; V: TRBV18; DNA: TGTGCCAGCTCTTTCGGACAGGCAGATACGCAGTATTTT; CDR3: CASSFGQADTQYF
size: .; D: TRBD2; J: TRBJ2-1; V: TRBV5-1; DNA: TGCGCCAGCAGCTTACCTCATGGCGGGAGGATCAATGAGCAGTTCTTC; CDR3: CASSLPHGGRINEQFF
size: few; D: .; J: TRBJ1-3; V: TRBV29-1; DNA: TGCAGCGCCTGGGCTAGAGGTGGTACCTGGGGGGACTCTGGAAACACCATATATTTT; CDR3: CSAWARGGTWGDSGNTIYF
size: .; D: TRBD1; J: TRBJ1-2; V: TRBV7-2; DNA: TGTGCCAGCAGCAGCCCGACAGGGGGCAACGCCTATGGCTACACCTTC; CDR3: CASSSPTGGNAYGYTF
size: .; D: .; J: TRBJ2-7; V: TRBV27; DNA: TGTGCCAGCAGCGACACAGGGTCCTACGAGCAGTACTTC; CDR3: CASSDTGSYEQYF
size: once; D: .; J: TRBJ2-7; V: TRBV7-9; DNA: TGTGCCAGCAGCCCGTACAGCTCCTACGAGCAGTACTTC; CDR3: CASSPYSSYEQYF
size: .; D: TRBD1; J: TRBJ1-5; V: TRBV6-5; DNA: TGTGCCAGCAGTTGGGACAGGGAGGAGTGGCCCCAGCATTTT; CDR3: CASSWDREEWPQHF
size: .; D: TRBD1; J: TRBJ2-5; V: TRBV4-1; DNA: TGCGCCAGCAGCCTGTGGACAGGCGGTGAGACCCAGTACTTC; CDR3: CASSLWTGGETQYF
size: .; D: TRBD1; J: TRBJ1-4; V: TRBV7-6; DNA: TGTGCCAGCAGCCAGTCACAGGGGGTGGATAATGAAAAACTGTTTTTT; CDR3: CASSQSQGVDNEKLFF
size: .; D: TRBD1; J: TRBJ1-4; V: TRBV6-4; DNA: TGTGCCAGCAGTGACCCTACGGACAGGGGCGAGGGGTATGAAAAACTGTTTTTT; CDR3: CASSDPTDRGEGYEKLFF
size: .; D: TRBD2; J: TRBJ2-1; V: TRBV5-4; DNA: TGTGCCAGCAGCCCTACAGCGGGAGAGGGGCCCGAGCAGTTCTTC; CDR3: CASSPTAGEGPEQFF
size: .; D: TRBD1; J: TRBJ2-7; V: TRBV18; DNA: TGTGCCAGCTCAACACAGGGGCAGTTGGGCTGCGAGCAGTACTTC; CDR3: CASSTQGQLGCEQYF
size: .; D: TRBD1; J: TRBJ1-1; V: TRBV28; DNA: TGTGCCAGCAGTCGCCTACAGGGGGCAATTACTGAAGCTTTCTTT; CDR3: CASSRLQGAITEAFF
size: .; D: .; J: TRBJ1-2; V: TRBV6-5; DNA: TGTGCCAGCAGTACAGCATCGGGCTACACCTTC; CDR3: CASSTASGYTF
size: few; D: .; J: TRBJ1-1; V: TRBV6-1; DNA: TGTGCCAGCAGTGAAATGCCAAGAGCCAAAAACACTGAAGCTTTCTTT; CDR3: CASSEMPRAKNTEAFF
size: .; D: TRBD2; J: TRBJ2-3; V: TRBV7-2; DNA: TGTGCCAGCAGCTTAGTTAGCGGGAGTGGCACAGATACGCAGTATTTT; CDR3: CASSLVSGSGTDTQYF
size: .; D: .; J: TRBJ1-2; V: TRBV5-1; DNA: TGCGCCAGCAGCTTGGGCCTTCAGGATGGCTACACCTTC; CDR3: CASSLGLQDGYTF
size: .; D: TRBD2; J: TRBJ2-5; V: TRBV19; DNA: TGTGCCAGTAGTGCTCGACTAGCTCATGGGGGAGAGACCCAGTACTTC; CDR3: CASSARLAHGGETQYF
size: .; D: .; J: TRBJ2-3; V: TRBV7-4; DNA: TGTGCCAGCCGGGACAAGGCCGTTGCCCCGCAGTATTTT; CDR3: CASRDKAVAPQYF
size: few; D: TRBD2; J: TRBJ2-7; V: TRBV28; DNA: TGTGCCAGCAGACCTAGGACTAGCGGATTCTACGAGCAGTACTTC; CDR3: CASRPRTSGFYEQYF
size: few; D: .; J: TRBJ2-3; V: TRBV29-1; DNA: TGCAGCGTTGAATGGACAGGCACAGATACGCAGTATTTT; CDR3: CSVEWTGTDTQYF
size: .; D: .; J: TRBJ1-2; V: TRBV5-1; DNA: TGCGCCAGCAGCTCGACGGCGGGATATGGCTACACCTTC; CDR3: CASSSTAGYGYTF
size: .; D: .; J: TRBJ1-1; V: TRBV6-5; DNA: TGTGCCAGCAGTGAAGGGGGGGTGGGAACTGAAGCTTTCTTT; CDR3: CASSEGGVGTEAFF
size: few; D: .; J: TRBJ2-1; V: TRBV10-2; DNA: TGCGCCAGCAGTGAGTTACTTCTCGGCAATGAGCAGTTCTTC; CDR3: CASSELLLGNEQFF
size: .; D: .; J: TRBJ2-7; V: TRBV27; DNA: TGTGCCAGCAGCTTCCGAATTACTTCCTCCTACGAGCAGTACTTC; CDR3: CASSFRITSSYEQYF
size: .; D: .; J: TRBJ2-1; V: TRBV5-4; DNA: TGTGCCAGCAGCCCCCAGCGGGATGAGCAGTTCTTC; CDR3: CASSPQRDEQFF
size: .; D: .; J: TRBJ2-3; V: TRBV7-9; DNA: TGTGCCAGCAGCCTCCTGGAGGGAGATACGCAGTATTTT; CDR3: CASSLLEGDTQYF
size: few; D: .; J: TRBJ1-4; V: TRBV4-1; DNA: TGCGCCAGCAGCCAAATTCTCGGGGGGCCTAATGAAAAACTGTTTTTT; CDR3: CASSQILGGPNEKLFF
size: few; D: TRBD1; J: TRBJ2-1; V: TRBV27; DNA: TGTGCCAGCAGTGGGAGTAGGGGACAGGTGAGCTCCTACAATGAGCAGTTCTTC; CDR3: CASSGSRGQVSSYNEQFF
size: few; D: TRBD2; J: TRBJ2-2; V: TRBV2; DNA: TGTGCCAGCAGTCGAGCGGGAGGGCCCGGCGGGGAGCTGTTTTTT; CDR3: CASSRAGGPGGELFF
size: .; D: TRBD1; J: TRBJ1-1; V: TRBV5-1; DNA: TGCGCCAGCAGCTTTAGGACAGGGGGATCCGGGAACACTGAAGCTTTCTTT; CDR3: CASSFRTGGSGNTEAFF
size: once; D: TRBD2; J: TRBJ2-5; V: TRBV7-8; DNA: TGTGCCAGCAGCTCCCCCGTGCGGGAGTCTTCCCGAGAGACCCAGTACTTC; CDR3: CASSSPVRESSRETQYF
size: .; D: TRBD1; J: TRBJ1-4; V: TRBV15; DNA: TGTGCCACCCTGGGACAGGGACCCGAAAAACTGTTTTTT; CDR3: CATLGQGPEKLFF